Listed below are T cell receptor beta chains from one sample, sequenced in a study of blood T cell repertoires in COVID-19. Sequencing used immunoSEQ multiplex PCR; TCRdb keeps in-frame clones, though not all of them. The data contain nearly 110,000 clones, 84% of them singletons. The sample was peripheral blood. These receptors originate from a human donor in a cohort sampled during active COVID-19. The CDR3 runs from the conserved cysteine through the conserved F or W. The D gene is left open where the match is weak. Expanded clones get a size class; other rows say once, few or many, or leave the size out.

CDR3 length,clone size,D gene,V gene,J gene,CDR3 protein,CDR3 DNA
15,few,.,TRBV6-6,TRBJ1-2,CASSYDIQGFDGYTF,TGTGCCAGCAGTTACGACATACAGGGTTTCGATGGCTACACCTTC
13,.,.,TRBV7-2,TRBJ1-5,CASSLKANQPQHF,TGTGCCAGCAGCTTAAAAGCCAATCAGCCCCAGCATTTT
14,.,.,TRBV7-2,TRBJ2-7,CASSLRAASYEQYF,TGTGCCAGCAGCCTCAGGGCCGCCTCCTACGAGCAGTACTTC
17,.,TRBD2,TRBV5-1,TRBJ2-1,CASSPRGRAGGGNEQFF,TGCGCCAGCAGCCCCCGGGGGCGAGCGGGAGGAGGTAATGAGCAGTTCTTC
14,.,TRBD2,TRBV5-1,TRBJ2-7,CASSPGTSYLEQYF,TGCGCCAGCAGCCCAGGGACTAGCTATTTGGAGCAGTACTTC
14,.,.,TRBV2,TRBJ2-5,CASRPGTNQETQYF,TGTGCCAGCAGACCCGGGACAAACCAAGAGACCCAGTACTTC
16,few,TRBD1,TRBV5-1,TRBJ2-7,CASSFATGDLIYEQYF,TGCGCCAGCAGCTTCGCCACAGGGGACCTCATCTACGAGCAGTACTTC
17,.,TRBD2,TRBV5-1,TRBJ2-1,CASSLAAAGGLDNEQFF,TGCGCCAGCAGCTTGGCCGCGGCGGGGGGGCTGGACAATGAGCAGTTCTTC
15,.,TRBD1,TRBV4-3,TRBJ1-2,CASSQDAGGLDGYTF,TGCGCCAGCAGCCAAGATGCAGGGGGCTTGGATGGCTACACCTTC
15,.,TRBD2,TRBV7-2,TRBJ2-1,CASSLGREGGMEQFF,TGTGCCAGCAGCTTAGGCCGGGAGGGGGGTATGGAGCAGTTCTTC
14,many,TRBD1,TRBV30,TRBJ1-3,CACLPRTGGNTIYF,TGTGCCTGCCTACCTCGGACAGGCGGAAACACCATATATTTT
18,.,TRBD1,TRBV28,TRBJ1-5,CASSPGTGGWRGNQPQHF,TGTGCCAGCAGTCCGGGGACAGGGGGCTGGAGGGGCAATCAGCCCCAGCATTTT
16,.,TRBD1,TRBV5-8,TRBJ2-1,CASSPPRQGSYNEQFF,TGTGCCAGCAGCCCTCCACGACAGGGGTCATACAATGAGCAGTTCTTC
19,.,TRBD2,TRBV7-6,TRBJ2-3,CASSPIGAGWSGGADTQYF,TGTGCCAGCAGCCCGATAGGGGCAGGGTGGAGCGGGGGAGCAGATACGCAGTATTTT
14,.,TRBD1,TRBV7-2,TRBJ1-1,CASNLGGLNTEAFF,TGTGCCAGCAACCTAGGGGGCCTAAACACTGAAGCTTTCTTT
14,.,.,TRBV18,TRBJ1-2,CASAETGVNYGYTF,TGTGCCAGCGCGGAGACAGGAGTTAACTATGGCTACACCTTC
13,.,TRBD1,TRBV30,TRBJ2-3,CAWIKGAGDTQYF,TGTGCCTGGATCAAGGGGGCAGGAGATACGCAGTATTTT
13,.,.,TRBV18,TRBJ2-2,CASSSSSWGELFF,TGTGCCAGCTCTTCGTCGAGTTGGGGGGAGCTGTTTTTT
15,.,.,TRBV5-8,TRBJ1-5,CASSLITLSGRPQHF,TGTGCCAGCAGCTTGATAACATTGTCAGGCCGGCCCCAGCATTTT
14,once,TRBD1,TRBV28,TRBJ2-5,CASSPGTALGTQYF,TGTGCCAGCAGTCCTGGGACAGCCCTCGGGACCCAGTACTTC
15,.,TRBD2,TRBV7-2,TRBJ2-7,CASSSPGTTAYEQYF,TGTGCCAGCAGCTCGCCCGGGACTACAGCCTACGAGCAGTACTTC
14,few,.,TRBV10-3,TRBJ2-3,CATLQGPSTDTQYF,TGTGCCACCCTGCAGGGCCCTAGCACAGATACGCAGTATTTT
15,.,.,TRBV7-2,TRBJ1-3,CASRSQGNSGNTIYF,TGTGCCAGCAGGTCACAGGGAAACTCTGGAAACACCATATATTTT
17,.,TRBD2,TRBV10-3,TRBJ2-7,CASSGTSASGRWYEQYF,TGTGCCTCATCAGGTACTTCCGCTAGCGGGAGGTGGTACGAGCAGTACTTC
18,.,TRBD1,TRBV11-2,TRBJ2-3,CASSLVSSGTGNANTQYF,TGTGCCAGCAGCTTAGTTTCCTCCGGGACAGGGAACGCGAATACGCAGTATTTT
15,.,.,TRBV6-5,TRBJ2-2,CASSYTKEGSGELFF,TGTGCCAGCAGTTACACAAAAGAGGGCTCCGGGGAGCTGTTTTTT
16,.,.,TRBV18,TRBJ1-3,CASSPSDGLSGNTIYF,TGTGCCAGCTCCCCCTCGGACGGACTCTCTGGAAACACCATATATTTT
16,.,TRBD1,TRBV27,TRBJ1-2,CASSTTTGATSYGYTF,TGTGCCAGCAGTACCACTACAGGGGCCACCTCCTATGGCTACACCTTC
13,.,.,TRBV10-3,TRBJ2-3,CAISWTVTDTQYF,TGTGCCATCAGTTGGACAGTGACAGATACGCAGTATTTT
11,.,TRBD1,TRBV30,TRBJ1-1,CAWNPGQKAFF,TGTGCCTGGAATCCGGGACAGAAAGCTTTCTTT
14,.,TRBD1,TRBV18,TRBJ2-5,CASSPDRGGKTQYF,TGTGCCAGCTCACCGGACAGGGGAGGGAAGACCCAGTACTTC
14,.,TRBD2,TRBV14,TRBJ2-1,CASSPVGGRNEQFF,TGTGCCAGCAGCCCCGTGGGGGGGAGGAATGAGCAGTTCTTC
16,once,TRBD2,TRBV7-3,TRBJ2-1,CASSNLAGSSYNEQFF,TGTGCCAGCAGCAATCTAGCGGGGAGCTCCTACAATGAGCAGTTCTTC
14,.,.,TRBV3-1/TRBV3-2,TRBJ1-1,CASSPRSLGSEAFF,TGTGCCAGCAGCCCGCGGAGTTTAGGCTCTGAAGCTTTCTTT
16,.,TRBD2,TRBV29-1,TRBJ2-1,CSVDLLAGGAYNEQFF,TGCAGCGTTGATTTACTAGCGGGAGGGGCTTACAATGAGCAGTTCTTC
12,.,TRBD1,TRBV3-1/TRBV3-2,TRBJ2-7,CASSSGTGREYF,TGTGCCAGCAGCTCCGGGACAGGGAGGGAGTACTTC
13,.,.,TRBV27,TRBJ2-7,CASTRGDGSEQYF,TGTGCCAGCACCAGGGGCGACGGTTCGGAGCAGTACTTC
14,.,TRBD1,TRBV7-8,TRBJ1-2,CASSWDSVNYGYTF,TGTGCCAGCAGCTGGGACAGCGTTAACTATGGCTACACCTTC
13,.,.,TRBV19,TRBJ1-3,CASRMRAHAKIYF,TGTGCCAGTAGGATGAGGGCCCACGCCAAAATATATTTT
15,.,.,TRBV6-5,TRBJ2-1,CASSRGGGLTGEQFF,TGTGCCAGCAGTAGGGGGGGAGGGCTGACTGGTGAGCAGTTCTTC
16,.,TRBD1,TRBV11-2,TRBJ1-1,CASSLQSTGKGTEAFF,TGTGCCAGCAGCTTACAATCGACAGGGAAGGGGACTGAAGCTTTCTTT
11,.,.,TRBV5-4,TRBJ2-1,CASSFIDEQFF,TGTGCCAGCAGCTTTATTGATGAGCAGTTCTTC
16,.,.,TRBV7-8,TRBJ1-2,CASSLTPRGPPQGYTF,TGTGCCAGCAGCTTAACTCCCCGGGGTCCCCCTCAGGGCTACACCTTC
13,.,.,TRBV7-2,TRBJ1-4,CASSPTTNEKLFF,TGTGCCAGCAGCCCAACAACTAATGAAAAACTGTTTTTT
14,.,.,TRBV29-1,TRBJ2-6,CSVKHDSGANVLTF,TGCAGCGTCAAACATGACTCTGGGGCCAACGTCCTGACTTTC
14,.,.,TRBV10-2,TRBJ1-5,CASSDSNSNQPQHF,TGCGCCAGCAGTGACAGTAATAGCAATCAGCCCCAGCATTTT
15,.,TRBD1,TRBV4-2,TRBJ1-1,CASSQGRGLGTEAFF,TGTGCCAGCAGCCAAGGCAGGGGGCTCGGTACTGAAGCTTTCTTT
16,.,TRBD2,TRBV4-2,TRBJ2-1,CASSQRTSGSYNEQFF,TGTGCCAGCAGCCAACGTACTAGCGGCTCCTACAATGAGCAGTTCTTC
14,.,TRBD1,TRBV7-6,TRBJ1-4,CASSLGTGYEKLFF,TGTGCCAGCAGCTTAGGGACAGGGTATGAAAAACTGTTTTTT
14,.,TRBD2,TRBV24-1,TRBJ2-1,CATSERTSVYEQFF,TGTGCCACCAGTGAACGGACTAGCGTCTATGAGCAGTTCTTC
16,.,TRBD2,TRBV7-3,TRBJ2-3,CASGASLAGDADTQYF,TGTGCCAGCGGAGCTAGCCTAGCGGGAGACGCAGATACGCAGTATTTT
15,.,.,TRBV7-2,TRBJ1-1,CASILQTGRDTEAFF,TGTGCCAGCATCCTACAAACAGGGAGGGATACTGAAGCTTTCTTT
15,.,TRBD1,TRBV5-1,TRBJ1-2,CASSSSGGPRIGYTF,TGCGCCAGCAGCTCATCAGGGGGCCCACGTATTGGCTACACCTTC
15,once,TRBD2,TRBV5-1,TRBJ2-1,CASSSTSGTYNEQFF,TGCGCCAGCAGCTCGACTAGCGGGACCTACAATGAGCAGTTCTTC